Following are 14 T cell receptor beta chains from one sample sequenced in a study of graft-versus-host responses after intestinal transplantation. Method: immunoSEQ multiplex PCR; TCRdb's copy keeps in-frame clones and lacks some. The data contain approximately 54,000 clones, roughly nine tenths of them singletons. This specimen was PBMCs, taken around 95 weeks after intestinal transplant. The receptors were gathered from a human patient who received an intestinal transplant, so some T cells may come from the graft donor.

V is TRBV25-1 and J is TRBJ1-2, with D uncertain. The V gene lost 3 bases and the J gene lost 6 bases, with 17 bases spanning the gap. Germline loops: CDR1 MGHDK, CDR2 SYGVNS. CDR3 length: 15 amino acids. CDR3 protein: CASSDRELLRDGYTF. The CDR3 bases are TGTGCCAGCAGTGACCGGGAGCTTCTCCGGGATGGCTACACCTTC.

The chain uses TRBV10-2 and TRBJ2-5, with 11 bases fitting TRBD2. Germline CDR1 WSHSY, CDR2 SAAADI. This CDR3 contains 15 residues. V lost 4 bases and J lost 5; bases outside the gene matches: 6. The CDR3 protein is CASSGLAGGLETQYF. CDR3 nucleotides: TGCGCCAGCAGTGGGTTAGCGGGGGGGCTTGAGACCCAGTACTTC.

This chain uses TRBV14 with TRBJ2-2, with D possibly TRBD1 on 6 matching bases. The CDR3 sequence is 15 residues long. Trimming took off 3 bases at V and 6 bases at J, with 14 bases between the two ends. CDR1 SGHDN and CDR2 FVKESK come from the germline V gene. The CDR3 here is CASSHVGGLPGELFF. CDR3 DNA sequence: TGTGCCAGCAGCCATGTTGGGGGCCTGCCCGGGGAGCTGTTTTTT.

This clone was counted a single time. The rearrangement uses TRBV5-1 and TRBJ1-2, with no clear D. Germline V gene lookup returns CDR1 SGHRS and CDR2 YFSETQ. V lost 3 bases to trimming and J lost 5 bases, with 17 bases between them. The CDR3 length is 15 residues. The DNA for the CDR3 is TGCGCCAGCAGCTCTGACGATCCCAGAATTTATGGCTACACCTTC. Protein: CASSSDDPRIYGYTF.

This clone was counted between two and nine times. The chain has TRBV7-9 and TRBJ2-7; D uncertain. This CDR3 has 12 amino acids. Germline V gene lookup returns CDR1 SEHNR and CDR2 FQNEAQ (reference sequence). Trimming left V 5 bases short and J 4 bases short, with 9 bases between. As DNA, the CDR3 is TGTGCCAGCAGCCCCGGAATTTACGAGCAGTACTTC. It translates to CASSPGIYEQYF.

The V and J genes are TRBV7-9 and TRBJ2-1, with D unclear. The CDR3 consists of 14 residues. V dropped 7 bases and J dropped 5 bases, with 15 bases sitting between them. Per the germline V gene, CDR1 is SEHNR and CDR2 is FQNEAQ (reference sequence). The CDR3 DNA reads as TGTGCCAGCACAAGGACGGAACGAAACAATGAGCAGTTCTTC. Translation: CASTRTERNNEQFF. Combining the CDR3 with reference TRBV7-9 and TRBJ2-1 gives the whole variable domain DTGVSQNPRHKITKRGQNVTFRCDPISEHNRLYWYRQTLGQGPEFLTYFQNEAQLEKSRLLSDRFSAERPKGSFSTLEIQRTEQGDSAMYLCASTRTERNNEQFFGPGTRLTVL.

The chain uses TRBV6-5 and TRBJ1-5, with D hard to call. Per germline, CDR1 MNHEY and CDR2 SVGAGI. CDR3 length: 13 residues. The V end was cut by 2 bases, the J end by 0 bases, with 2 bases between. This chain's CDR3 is CASSYSSNQPQHF. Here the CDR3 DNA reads TGTGCCAGCAGTTACAGTAGCAATCAGCCCCAGCATTTT.

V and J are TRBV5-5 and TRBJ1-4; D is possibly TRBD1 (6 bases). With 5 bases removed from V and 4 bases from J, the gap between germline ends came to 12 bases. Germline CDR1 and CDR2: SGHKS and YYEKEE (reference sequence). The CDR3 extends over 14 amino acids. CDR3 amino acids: CASRLGQNNEKLFF. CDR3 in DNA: TGTGCCAGCAGACTTGGACAGAATAATGAAAAACTGTTTTTT. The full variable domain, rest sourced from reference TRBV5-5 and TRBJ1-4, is DAGVTQSPTHLIKTRGQQVTLRCSPISGHKSVSWYQQVLGQGPQFIFQYYEKEERGRGNFPDRFSARQFPNYSSELNVNALLLGDSALYLCASRLGQNNEKLFFGSGTQLSVL.

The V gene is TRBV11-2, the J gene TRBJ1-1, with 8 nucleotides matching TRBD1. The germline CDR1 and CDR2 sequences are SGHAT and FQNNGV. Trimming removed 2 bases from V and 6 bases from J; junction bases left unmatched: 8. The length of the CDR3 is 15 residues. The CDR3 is CASSLSPGQGAEAFF. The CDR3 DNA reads TGTGCCAGCAGCTTAAGCCCCGGACAGGGCGCTGAAGCTTTCTTT.

The DNA for the CDR3 is TGTGCCAGTAAGGGCGGGGGGGAGGCAGATACGCAGTATTTT. It encodes CASKGGGEADTQYF. The gene calls are TRBV19 and TRBJ2-3; TRBD2 aligns across 9 bases. The CDR3 totals 14 residues. Germline CDR1 reads LNHDA; CDR2 reads SQIVND (reference sequence). V lost 7 bases to trimming and J lost 4 bases; unmatched junction nucleotides: 6.

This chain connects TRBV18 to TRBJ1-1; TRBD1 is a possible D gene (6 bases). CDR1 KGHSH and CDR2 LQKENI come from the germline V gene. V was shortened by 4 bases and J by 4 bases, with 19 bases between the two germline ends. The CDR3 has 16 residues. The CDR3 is CASSQGRGGLGTEAFF. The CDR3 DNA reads TGTGCCAGCTCACAGGGCCGCGGGGGGCTTGGCACTGAAGCTTTCTTT.

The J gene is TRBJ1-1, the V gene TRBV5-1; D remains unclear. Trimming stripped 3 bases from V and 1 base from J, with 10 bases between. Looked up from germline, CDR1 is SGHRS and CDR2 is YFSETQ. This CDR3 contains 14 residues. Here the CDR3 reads CASSSGVENTEAFF. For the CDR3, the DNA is TGCGCCAGCAGCTCTGGGGTGGAGAACACTGAAGCTTTCTTT.

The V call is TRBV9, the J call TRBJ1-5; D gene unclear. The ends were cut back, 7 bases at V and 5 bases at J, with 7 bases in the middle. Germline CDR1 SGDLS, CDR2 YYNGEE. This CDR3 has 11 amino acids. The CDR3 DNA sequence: TGTGCCAGCGGCGGGGATCAGCCCCAGCATTTT. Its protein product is CASGGDQPQHF.

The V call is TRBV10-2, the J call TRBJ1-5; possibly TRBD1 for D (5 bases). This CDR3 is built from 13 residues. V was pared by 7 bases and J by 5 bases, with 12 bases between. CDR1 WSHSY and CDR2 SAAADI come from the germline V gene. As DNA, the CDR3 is TGCGCCAGCACCACAGGAGGTTATCAGCCCCAGCATTTT. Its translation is CASTTGGYQPQHF.